This T cell receptor beta chain was observed in a study of CD8 T cells in ankylosing spondylitis. This clonotype has only a few counts. Antigen: not known. The CDR3 totals 15 residues. Trimming stripped 4 bases from V and 3 bases from J, with 15 bases between. Overall study results and limits: Characteristic of ankylosing spondylitis blood, it appeared, was a TCR beta motif comprising several highly homologous variants. Reports say disease-linked clones showed up significantly more in matched ankylosing spondylitis synovial fluid. Disease-linked clones, CD8+, were relatively rare in peripheral blood.

The TCR beta libraries were generated through quantitative 5'-RACE incorporating molecular barcodes. TCRdb reprocessed the 5' RACE reads via MiXCR and lists one record per CDR3 protein. The table lists 150,000 to 250,000 distinct CDR3 sequences, 9.5% to 15% of them singletons, with 15% to 20% in the top ten. The sequence derives from a male donor with ankylosing spondylitis or in good health (not recorded which). J is TRBJ1-1 and V is TRBV12-3 or TRBV12-4; D may be TRBD1 (5 bases). Sequencing was done on a sample of blood, either unsorted or a sorted T cell fraction (not recorded which). The CDR3 coding sequence is TGTGCCAGCAGTTACGGCGGGGGTCTGTACACTGAAGCTTTCTTT. Its translation: CASSYGGGLYTEAFF.